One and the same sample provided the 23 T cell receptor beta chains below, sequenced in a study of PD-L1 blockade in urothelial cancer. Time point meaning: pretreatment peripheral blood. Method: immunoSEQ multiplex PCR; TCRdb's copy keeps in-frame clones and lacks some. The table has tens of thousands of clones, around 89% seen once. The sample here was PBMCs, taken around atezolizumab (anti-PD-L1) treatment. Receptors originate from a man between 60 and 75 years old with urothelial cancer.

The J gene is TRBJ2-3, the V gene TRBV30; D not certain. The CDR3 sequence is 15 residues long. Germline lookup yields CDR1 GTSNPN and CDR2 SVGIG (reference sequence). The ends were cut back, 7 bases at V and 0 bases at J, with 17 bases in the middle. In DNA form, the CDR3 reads TGTGCCTACTCACCCATGACAAAAAGCACAGATACGCAGTATTTT. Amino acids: CAYSPMTKSTDTQYF.

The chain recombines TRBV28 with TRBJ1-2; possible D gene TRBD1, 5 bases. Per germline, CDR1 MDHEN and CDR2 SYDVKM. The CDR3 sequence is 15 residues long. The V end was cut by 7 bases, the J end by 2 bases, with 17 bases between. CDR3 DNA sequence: TGTGCCAGCATGCAGGGCTTGGATATCAACTATGGCTACACCTTC. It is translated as CASMQGLDINYGYTF.

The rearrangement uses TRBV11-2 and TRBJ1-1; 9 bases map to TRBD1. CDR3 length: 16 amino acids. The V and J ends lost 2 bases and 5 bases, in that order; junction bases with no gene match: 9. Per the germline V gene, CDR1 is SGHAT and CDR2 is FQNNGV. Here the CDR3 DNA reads TGTGCCAGCAGCTTAACTCTACAGGGGGCTGAAACTGAAGCTTTCTTT. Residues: CASSLTLQGAETEAFF. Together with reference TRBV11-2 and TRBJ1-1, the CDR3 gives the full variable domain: EAGVAQSPRYKIIEKRQSVAFWCNPISGHATLYWYQQILGQGPKLLIQFQNNGVVDDSQLPKDRFSAERLKGVDSTLKIQPAKLEDSAVYLCASSLTLQGAETEAFFGQGTRLTVV.

CDR3 amino acids: CASRIGASGANVLTF. CDR3 DNA sequence: TGTGCCAGCAGAATAGGAGCTTCTGGGGCCAACGTCCTGACTTTC. The chain links TRBV6-5 to TRBJ2-6; D gene unclear. Germline V lookup: CDR1 MNHEY, CDR2 SVGAGI. The CDR3 spans 15 residues. V lost 6 bases and J 1 base, leaving 10 bases between the germline ends.

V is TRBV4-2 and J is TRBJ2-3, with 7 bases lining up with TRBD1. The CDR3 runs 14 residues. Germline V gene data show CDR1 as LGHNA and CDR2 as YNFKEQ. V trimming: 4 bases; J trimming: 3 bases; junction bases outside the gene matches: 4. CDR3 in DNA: TGTGCCAGCAGCCGAAACAGGGGAACAGATACGCAGTATTTT. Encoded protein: CASSRNRGTDTQYF.

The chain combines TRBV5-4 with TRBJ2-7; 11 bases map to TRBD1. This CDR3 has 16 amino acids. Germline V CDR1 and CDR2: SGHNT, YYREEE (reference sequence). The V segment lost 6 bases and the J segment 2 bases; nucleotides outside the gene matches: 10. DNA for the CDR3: TGTGCCAGCACCCCGGGACAGGGGGTCGCGACCTACGAGCAGTACTTC. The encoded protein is CASTPGQGVATYEQYF.

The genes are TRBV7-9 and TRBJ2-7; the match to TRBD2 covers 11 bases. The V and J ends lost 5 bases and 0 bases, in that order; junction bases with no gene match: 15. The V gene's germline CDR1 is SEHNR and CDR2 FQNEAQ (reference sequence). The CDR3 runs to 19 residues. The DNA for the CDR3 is TGTGCCAGCAGCCTTCGACTAGCGGGACCTGCGCCGAGCTCCTACGAGCAGTACTTC. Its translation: CASSLRLAGPAPSSYEQYF.

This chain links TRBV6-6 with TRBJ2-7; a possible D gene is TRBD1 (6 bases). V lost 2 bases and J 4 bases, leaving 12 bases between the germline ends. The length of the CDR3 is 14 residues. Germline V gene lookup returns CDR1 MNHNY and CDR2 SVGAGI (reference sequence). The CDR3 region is CASSYTIQGYEQYF. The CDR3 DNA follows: TGTGCCAGCAGTTACACGATACAGGGTTACGAGCAGTACTTC.

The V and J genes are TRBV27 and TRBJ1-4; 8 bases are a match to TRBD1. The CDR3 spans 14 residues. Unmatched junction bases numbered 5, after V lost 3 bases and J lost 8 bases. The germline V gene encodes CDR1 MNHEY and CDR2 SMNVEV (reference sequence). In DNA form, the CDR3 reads TGTGCCAGCAGTTTCCAGGGGGCTGGGGAAAAACTGTTTTTT. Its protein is CASSFQGAGEKLFF.

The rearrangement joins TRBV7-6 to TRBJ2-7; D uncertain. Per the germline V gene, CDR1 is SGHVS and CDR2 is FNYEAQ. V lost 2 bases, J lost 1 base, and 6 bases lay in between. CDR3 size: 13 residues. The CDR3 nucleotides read TGTGCCAGCAGCTTATCCAGATCCTACGAGCAGTACTTC. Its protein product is CASSLSRSYEQYF.

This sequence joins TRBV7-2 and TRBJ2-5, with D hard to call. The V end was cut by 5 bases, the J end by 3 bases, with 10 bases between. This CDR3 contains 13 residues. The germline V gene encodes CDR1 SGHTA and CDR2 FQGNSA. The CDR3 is CASSTRVEETQYF. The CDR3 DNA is TGTGCCAGCAGCACCCGGGTTGAAGAGACCCAGTACTTC. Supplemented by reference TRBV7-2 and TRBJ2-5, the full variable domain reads GAGVSQSPSNKVTEKGKDVELRCDPISGHTALYWYRQSLGQGLEFLIYFQGNSAPDKSGLPSDRFSAERTGGSVSTLTIQRTQQEDSAVYLCASSTRVEETQYFGPGTRLLVL.

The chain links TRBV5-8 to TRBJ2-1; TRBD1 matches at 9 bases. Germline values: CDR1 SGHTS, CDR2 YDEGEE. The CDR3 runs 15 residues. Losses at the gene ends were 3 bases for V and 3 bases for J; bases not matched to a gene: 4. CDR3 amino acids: CASSSRTGDYNEQFF. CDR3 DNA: TGTGCCAGCAGCTCCCGGACAGGGGACTACAATGAGCAGTTCTTC.

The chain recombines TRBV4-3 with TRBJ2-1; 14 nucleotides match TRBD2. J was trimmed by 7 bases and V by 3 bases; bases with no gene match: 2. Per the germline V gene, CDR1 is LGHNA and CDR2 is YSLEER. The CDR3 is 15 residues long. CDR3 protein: CASSQTSGGANEQFF. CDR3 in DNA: TGCGCCAGCAGCCAGACTAGCGGGGGGGCTAATGAGCAGTTCTTC.

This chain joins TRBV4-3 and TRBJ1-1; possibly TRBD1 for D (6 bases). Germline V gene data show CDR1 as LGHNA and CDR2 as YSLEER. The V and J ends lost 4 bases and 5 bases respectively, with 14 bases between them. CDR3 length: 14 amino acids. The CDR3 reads CASSLGKGETEAFF. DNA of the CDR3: TGCGCCAGCAGCCTCGGAAAGGGGGAGACTGAAGCTTTCTTT.

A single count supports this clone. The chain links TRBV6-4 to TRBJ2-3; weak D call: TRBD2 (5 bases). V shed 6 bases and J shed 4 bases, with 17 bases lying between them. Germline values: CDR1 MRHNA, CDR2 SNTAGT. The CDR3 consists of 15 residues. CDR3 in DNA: TGTGCCAGCAGACCCGACCCCAGAGCGGCAGATACGCAGTATTTT. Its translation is CASRPDPRAADTQYF.

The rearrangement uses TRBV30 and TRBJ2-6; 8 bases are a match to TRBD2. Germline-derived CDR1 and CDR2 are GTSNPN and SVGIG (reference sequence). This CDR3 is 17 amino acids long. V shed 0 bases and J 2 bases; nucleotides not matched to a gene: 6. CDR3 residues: CAWSVLRGLAGANVLTF. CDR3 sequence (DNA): TGTGCCTGGAGTGTATTGCGGGGACTAGCTGGGGCCAACGTCCTGACTTTC.

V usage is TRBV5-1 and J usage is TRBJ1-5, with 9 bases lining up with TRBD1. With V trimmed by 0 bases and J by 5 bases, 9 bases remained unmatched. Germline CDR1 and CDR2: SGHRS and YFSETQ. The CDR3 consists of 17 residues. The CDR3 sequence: CASSLGPIGQGHQPQHF. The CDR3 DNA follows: TGCGCCAGCAGCTTGGGGCCTATTGGACAGGGGCATCAGCCCCAGCATTTT.

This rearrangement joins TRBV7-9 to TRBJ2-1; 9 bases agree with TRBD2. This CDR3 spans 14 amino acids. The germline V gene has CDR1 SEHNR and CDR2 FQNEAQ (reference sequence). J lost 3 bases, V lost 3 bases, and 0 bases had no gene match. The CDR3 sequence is CASSFSGSYNEQFF. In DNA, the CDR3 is TGTGCCAGCAGCTTTAGCGGGAGCTACAATGAGCAGTTCTTC.

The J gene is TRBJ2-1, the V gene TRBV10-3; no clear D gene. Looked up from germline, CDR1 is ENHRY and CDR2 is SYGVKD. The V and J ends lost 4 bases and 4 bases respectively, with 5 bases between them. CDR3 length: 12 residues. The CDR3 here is CAISGLYNEQFF. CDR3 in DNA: TGTGCCATCAGTGGACTTTACAATGAGCAGTTCTTC.

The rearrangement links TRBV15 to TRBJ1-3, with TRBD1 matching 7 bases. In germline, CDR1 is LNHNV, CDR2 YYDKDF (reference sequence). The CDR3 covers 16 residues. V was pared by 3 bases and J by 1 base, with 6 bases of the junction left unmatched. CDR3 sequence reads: CATSSRQGSSGNTIYF. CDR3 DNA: TGTGCCACCAGCAGCAGACAGGGATCGTCTGGAAACACCATATATTTT.

This chain's CDR3 is CAIITPEKIAGADNEQFF. CDR3 nucleotides: TGTGCCATCATTACCCCAGAAAAAATAGCGGGAGCTGACAATGAGCAGTTCTTC. The chain has TRBV10-3 and TRBJ2-1; the match to TRBD2 covers 9 bases. This CDR3 is built from 18 residues. Germline V gene sequence: CDR1 ENHRY, CDR2 SYGVKD. Germline trimming cut 7 bases from V and 5 bases from J; bases unmatched to any gene: 18.

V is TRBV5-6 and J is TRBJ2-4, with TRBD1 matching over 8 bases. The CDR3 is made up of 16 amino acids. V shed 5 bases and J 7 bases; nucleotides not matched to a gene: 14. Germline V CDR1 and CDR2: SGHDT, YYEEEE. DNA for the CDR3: TGTGCCAGCAGTGGACAGGGACGGCGCACGTACAACATTCAGTACTTC. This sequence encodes CASSGQGRRTYNIQYF.

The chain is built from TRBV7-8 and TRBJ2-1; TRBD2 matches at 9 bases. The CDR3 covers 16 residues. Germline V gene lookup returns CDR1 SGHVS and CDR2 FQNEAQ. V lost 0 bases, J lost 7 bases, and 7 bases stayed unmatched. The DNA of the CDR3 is TGTGCCAGCAGCTTAGCCGGCGGGAGGGCCGGGAATGAGCAGTTCTTC. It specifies CASSLAGGRAGNEQFF.